The 21 T cell receptor beta chains given below trace back to one sample, sequenced in a study of blood T cell repertoires in COVID-19. Profiling relied on immunoSEQ multiplex PCR, and the TCRdb table lists in-frame clones only, not all of them. The profile shows 200,000 to 250,000 clones, 85% to 90% of them singletons. Input material: PBMCs or T cells enriched from blood (not recorded which). These receptors all stem from a woman aged 25 to 39 who had recovered from COVID-19.

V gene TRBV7-2 combines with J gene TRBJ1-1; 8 nucleotides align to TRBD1. The CDR3 runs 15 residues. The ends lost 2 bases at V and 5 bases at J; junction bases unmatched: 7. Germline CDR1 reads SGHTA; CDR2 reads FQGNSA. CDR3 amino acids: CASSLSGTGLTEAFF. Written as DNA, the CDR3 is TGTGCCAGCAGCTTATCTGGGACAGGTTTGACTGAAGCTTTCTTT.

V gene TRBV19 combines with J gene TRBJ1-2; 7 nucleotides align to TRBD1. The CDR3 sequence is 15 residues long. With 3 bases clipped from V and 2 bases from J, the junction kept 6 bases outside the gene matches. Per the germline V gene, CDR1 is LNHDA and CDR2 is SQIVND (reference sequence). The CDR3 spells CASSMSMGQNYGYTF. CDR3 bases: TGTGCCAGTAGTATGTCCATGGGACAGAACTATGGCTACACCTTC.

This chain joins TRBV5-1 and TRBJ2-2; TRBD1 matches 9 bases. Germline CDR1 is SGHRS and CDR2 is YFSETQ. This CDR3 is built from 19 residues. Trimming removed 2 bases from V and 1 base from J; junction bases left unmatched: 12. The CDR3 region has the DNA TGCGCCAGCAGCTTTGGGACAGGGCGAGGAACTGGGAACACCGGGGAGCTGTTTTTT. Its protein is CASSFGTGRGTGNTGELFF.

The V and J genes are TRBV19 and TRBJ1-6, with D possibly matching TRBD1 (5 bases). V was shortened by 2 bases and J by 0 bases, with 20 bases between the two germline ends. Germline V lookup: CDR1 LNHDA, CDR2 SQIVND (reference sequence). The CDR3 covers 20 residues. CDR3 nucleotides: TGTGCCAGTAGTATATTCGGGGGAAACGGAAAGAGCTCCTATAATTCACCCCTCCACTTT. Its translation: CASSIFGGNGKSSYNSPLHF. Complete variable domain (other parts from reference TRBV19 and TRBJ1-6): DGGITQSPKYLFRKEGQNVTLSCEQNLNHDAMYWYRQDPGQGLRLIYYSQIVNDFQKGDIAEGYSVSREKKESFPLTVTSAQKNPTAFYLCASSIFGGNGKSSYNSPLHFGNGTRLTVT.

J is TRBJ1-1 and V is TRBV7-8; no reliable D call. CDR3 length equals 14 residues. Trimming left V 0 bases short and J 7 bases short, with 12 bases between. Germline CDR1 and CDR2: SGHVS and FQNEAQ. CDR3 coding DNA: TGTGCCAGCAGCTTAGCGCGCAGGAGGGATGAAGCTTTCTTT. It specifies CASSLARRRDEAFF.

The genes are TRBV30 and TRBJ2-5, with a tentative D call TRBD2 (6 bases). Germline V lookup: CDR1 GTSNPN, CDR2 SVGIG (reference sequence). The V end was cut by 0 bases, the J end by 1 base, with 12 bases between. The CDR3 covers 15 residues. The CDR3 DNA follows: TGTGCCTGGAGTGTACTCGCGGGGCGCCAAGAGACCCAGTACTTC. Translation gives CAWSVLAGRQETQYF.

The rearrangement links TRBV18 to TRBJ1-2, with 11 bases lining up with TRBD1. The CDR3 is made up of 14 amino acids. Germline trimming cut 3 bases from V and 7 bases from J; bases unmatched to any gene: 4. CDR1 is KGHSH, CDR2 LQKENI, per germline. CDR3 region: CASSPGTGGVGYTF. Written as DNA, the CDR3 is TGTGCCAGCTCACCGGGGACAGGGGGAGTTGGCTACACCTTC.

V usage is TRBV11-1 and J usage is TRBJ2-5; D gene ambiguous. Trimming pared 1 base from V and 2 bases from J, leaving 5 bases between. Germline CDR1 is SGHAT and CDR2 is FQDESV (reference sequence). The CDR3 has 13 residues. CDR3 DNA sequence: TGTGCCAGCAGCTTAGAACAGCAAGAGACCCAGTACTTC. Its protein product is CASSLEQQETQYF.

The gene calls are TRBV11-3 and TRBJ2-5, with 10 bases matching TRBD1. The CDR3 sequence is 15 residues long. The germline CDR1 and CDR2 sequences are SGHNT and YENEEA. J lost 5 bases, V lost 5 bases, and 8 bases had no gene match. The CDR3 loop is CASSLRQGAGETQYF. Here the CDR3 DNA reads TGTGCCAGCAGCCTCCGACAGGGGGCTGGGGAGACCCAGTACTTC.

This chain joins TRBV2 and TRBJ1-1; TRBD1 is a possible D gene (5 bases). The germline V gene has CDR1 SNHLY and CDR2 FYNNEI. The CDR3 has 13 residues. The V gene lost 6 bases and the J gene lost 3 bases, with 11 bases spanning the gap. The CDR3: CASRYTGDTEAFF. The CDR3 DNA reads as TGTGCCAGCAGATACACGGGGGACACTGAAGCTTTCTTT. The variable domain in full, with the rest retrieved from reference TRBV2 and TRBJ1-1, is EPEVTQTPSHQVTQMGQEVILRCVPISNHLYFYWYRQILGQKVEFLVSFYNNEISEKSEIFDDQFSVERPDGSNFTLKIRSTKLEDSAMYFCASRYTGDTEAFFGQGTRLTVV.

The rearrangement links TRBV27 to TRBJ2-4, with 9 bases aligning to TRBD2. V was pared by 0 bases and J by 9 bases, with 6 bases of the junction left unmatched. The CDR3 runs to 15 residues. Germline V gives CDR1 MNHEY, CDR2 SMNVEV (reference sequence). CDR3: CASSLSSGGLGIQYF. In DNA, the CDR3 is TGTGCCAGCAGTTTATCTAGCGGGGGCTTGGGCATTCAGTACTTC.

The J gene is TRBJ1-1, the V gene TRBV6-1, with 7 nucleotides matching TRBD1. The CDR3 has 16 residues. Germline assignment: CDR1 MNHNS and CDR2 SASEGT. J gave up 0 bases and V 2 bases, and 6 bases lay outside the gene matches. The CDR3 spells CASSELLTGMNTEAFF. In nucleotides, the CDR3 is TGTGCCAGCAGTGAACTGCTGACAGGGATGAACACTGAAGCTTTCTTT.

The chain recombines TRBV6-5 with TRBJ1-5; 8 bases line up with TRBD1. J was trimmed by 6 bases and V by 4 bases; bases with no gene match: 5. Germline V CDR1 and CDR2: MNHEY, SVGAGI. This CDR3 contains 14 residues. The chain's CDR3 is CASSSQGAGQPQHF. The CDR3 region has the DNA TGTGCCAGCAGTTCCCAGGGGGCGGGTCAGCCCCAGCATTTT.

The chain has TRBV18 and TRBJ1-1, with TRBD1 matching 8 bases. This CDR3 region has 16 residues. Germline trimming cut 1 base from V and 1 base from J; bases unmatched to any gene: 5. Germline CDR1 KGHSH, CDR2 LQKENI. In DNA, the CDR3 is TGTGCCAGCTCACCACAGATGACAGGGGAGAACACTGAAGCTTTCTTT. This codes for CASSPQMTGENTEAFF. Using reference TRBV18 and TRBJ1-1 for the parts outside the CDR3, the full variable domain is NAGVMQNPRHLVRRRGQEARLRCSPMKGHSHVYWYRQLPEEGLKFMVYLQKENIIDESGMPKERFSAEFPKEGPSILRIQQVVRGDSAAYFCASSPQMTGENTEAFFGQGTRLTVV.

The V and J genes are TRBV6-2 or TRBV6-3 and TRBJ1-4; D is undetermined. V gave up 4 bases and J gave up 0 bases, with 12 bases separating them. The V gene's germline CDR1 is MNHEY and CDR2 SVGEGT. This CDR3 has 16 residues. The DNA of the CDR3 is TGTGCCAGCAGTTCTCCCGAGGCGGCAACTAATGAAAAACTGTTTTTT. As protein: CASSSPEAATNEKLFF.

The chain combines TRBV4-1 with TRBJ1-4; D unresolved. V was shortened by 1 base and J by 4 bases, with 13 bases between the two germline ends. Germline values: CDR1 MGHRA, CDR2 YSYEKL. This CDR3 is 16 amino acids long. CDR3 nucleotides: TGCGCCAGCAGCCAAGGAGGAAGCCCCCTTAATGAAAAACTGTTTTTT. Its translation is CASSQGGSPLNEKLFF.

The rearrangement links TRBV19 to TRBJ1-2; tentatively, D is TRBD1 (6 bases). The CDR3 length is 14 residues. Germline CDR1 reads LNHDA; CDR2 reads SQIVND (reference sequence). V lost 4 bases and J lost 3, with 12 bases in between. The CDR3, as DNA: TGTGCCAGTAGTACCTGGGACACCTACTATGGCTACACCTTC. It codes for CASSTWDTYYGYTF. Supplemented by reference TRBV19 and TRBJ1-2, the full variable domain reads DGGITQSPKYLFRKEGQNVTLSCEQNLNHDAMYWYRQDPGQGLRLIYYSQIVNDFQKGDIAEGYSVSREKKESFPLTVTSAQKNPTAFYLCASSTWDTYYGYTFGSGTRLTVV.

This chain uses TRBV23-1 with TRBJ1-5; TRBD1 matches 8 bases. TRBV23-1 is an ORF; its function is uncertain. Losses at the gene ends were 0 bases for V and 4 bases for J; bases not matched to a gene: 5. The CDR3 length is 16 residues. The DNA of the CDR3 is TGCGCCAGCAGTCAATCGAAACAGGGGGTAAATCAGCCCCAGCATTTT. This gives the protein CASSQSKQGVNQPQHF.

CDR3 DNA: TGTGCCAGCAGTTTAATGGACACGGTGAACACTGAAGCTTTCTTT. Translating it yields CASSLMDTVNTEAFF. V and J are TRBV28 and TRBJ1-1; weak D call: TRBD1 (5 bases). Germline V gene data show CDR1 as MDHEN and CDR2 as SYDVKM. This CDR3 contains 15 residues. Trimming pared 2 bases from V and 0 bases from J, leaving 10 bases between.

The chain combines TRBV30 with TRBJ1-1; 8 bases map to TRBD1. CDR3 size: 13 residues. The V gene's germline CDR1 is GTSNPN and CDR2 SVGIG (reference sequence). J lost 5 bases, V lost 3 bases, and 5 bases had no gene match. This chain's CDR3 is CAWRSQGATEAFF. The CDR3 coding sequence is TGTGCCTGGAGAAGTCAGGGGGCGACTGAAGCTTTCTTT.

The chain carries TRBV3-1 (or the pseudogene TRBV3-2) and TRBJ2-7; D perhaps matches TRBD2 (5 bases). CDR3 length equals 12 residues. Germline-derived CDR1 and CDR2 are LGHDT and YNNKEL (reference sequence). The V end lost 2 bases, the J end lost 7 bases, and 9 bases lay between the germline ends. The CDR3, as DNA: TGTGCCAGCAGCCAAAGCGGCAATGAGCAGTACTTC. Its protein product is CASSQSGNEQYF.